This TCR beta chain was captured in a study of blood T cell repertoires in COVID-19. Study information: The cDNA or gDNA used as material had been derived from T cells, B-cell-depleted T cells, or PBMCs.

The germline V gene has CDR1 MNHEY and CDR2 SMNVEV (reference sequence). CDR3 length: 15 residues. V was trimmed by 2 bases and J by 5 bases, leaving 12 bases between them. Generated by immunoSEQ multiplex PCR, the TCRdb table keeps only in-frame clones and is missing some. Of about 160,000 clones in the sample, 85% to 95% were seen once. This chain joins TRBV27 and TRBJ2-2; possibly TRBD2 for D (6 bases). The sequencing input was peripheral blood. The sequence was obtained from a woman in her sixties or seventies with COVID-19, enrolled during active disease. The DNA for the CDR3 is TGTGCCAGCAGTTTACGGGGACGGGGGACCGGGGAGCTGTTTTTT. Its protein is CASSLRGRGTGELFF.